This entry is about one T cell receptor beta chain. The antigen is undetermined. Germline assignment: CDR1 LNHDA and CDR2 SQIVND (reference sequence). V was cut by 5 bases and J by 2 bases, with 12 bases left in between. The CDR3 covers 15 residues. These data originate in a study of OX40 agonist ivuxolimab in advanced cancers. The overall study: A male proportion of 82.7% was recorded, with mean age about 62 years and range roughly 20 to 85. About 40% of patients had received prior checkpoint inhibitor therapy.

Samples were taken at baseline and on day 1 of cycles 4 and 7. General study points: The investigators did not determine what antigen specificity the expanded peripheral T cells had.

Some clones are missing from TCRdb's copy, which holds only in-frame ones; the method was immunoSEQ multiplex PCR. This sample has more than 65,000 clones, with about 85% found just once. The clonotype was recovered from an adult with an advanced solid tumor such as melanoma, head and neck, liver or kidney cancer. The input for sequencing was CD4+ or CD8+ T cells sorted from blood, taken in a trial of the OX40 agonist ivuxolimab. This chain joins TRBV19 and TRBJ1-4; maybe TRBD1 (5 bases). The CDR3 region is CASSALRGTNEKLFF. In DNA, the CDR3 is TGTGCCAGTAGTGCCCTAAGGGGTACTAATGAAAAACTGTTTTTT.